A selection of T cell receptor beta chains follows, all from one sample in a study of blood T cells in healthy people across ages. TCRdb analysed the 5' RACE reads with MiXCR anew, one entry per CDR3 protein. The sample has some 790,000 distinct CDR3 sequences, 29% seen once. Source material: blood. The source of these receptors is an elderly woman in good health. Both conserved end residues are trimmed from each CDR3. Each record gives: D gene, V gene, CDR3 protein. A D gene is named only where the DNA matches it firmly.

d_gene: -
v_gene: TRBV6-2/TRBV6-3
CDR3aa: ASSYSRDREQY

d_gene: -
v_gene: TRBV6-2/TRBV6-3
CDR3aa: ATTLTTWRIGEQY

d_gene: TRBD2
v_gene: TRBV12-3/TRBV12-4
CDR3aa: ASSFTGTSVLNEQF

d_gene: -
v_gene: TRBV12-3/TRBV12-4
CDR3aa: ASSFPLDAGANVLT

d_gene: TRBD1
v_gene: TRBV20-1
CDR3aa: SATRTGTEAF

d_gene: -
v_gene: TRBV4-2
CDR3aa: ASSQDRGGGQPFYNEQF

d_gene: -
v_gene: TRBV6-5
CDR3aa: ASSTTITNEKLF

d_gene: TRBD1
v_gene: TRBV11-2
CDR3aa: ASSPARTGFNEQY

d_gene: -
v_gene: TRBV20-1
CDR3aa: SARVWRDGQNIQY

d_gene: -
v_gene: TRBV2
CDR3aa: ASSRTGTRDEKLF

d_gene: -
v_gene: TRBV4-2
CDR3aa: ASSQDDGSRGYT

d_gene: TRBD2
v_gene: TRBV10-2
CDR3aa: ASSESTSGRASYEQY

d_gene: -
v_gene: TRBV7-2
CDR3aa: ASSLSPDGSNQPQH

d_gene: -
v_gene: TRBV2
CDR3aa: ASSVSSVGNEQF